Listed below are T cell receptor beta chains from one sample, sequenced in a study of post-analysis software for immune sequencing data. Each CDR3 protein gets one entry after TCRdb re-called the PCR reads with MiXCR. The sample yields under 900,000 distinct CDR3 sequences, approximately 53% seen once. Sequenced material: blood. The receptors shown here come from a girl aged 10 to 17 with multiple sclerosis. Both conserved end residues are part of each CDR3. A D gene is named only where the DNA matches it firmly. Clone size is given for some rows only: seen once, a few or many times, or a class if the clone is expanded.

J: TRBJ2-1; V: TRBV2; D: TRBD2; size: -; DNA: TGTGCCAGCAGAAAACTAGCGGGAGCATACAATGAGCAGTTCTTC; CDR3: CASRKLAGAYNEQFF
J: TRBJ2-7; V: TRBV29-1; D: -; size: -; DNA: TGCAGCGTTGAATATCTAGGCGAGCAGTACTTC; CDR3: CSVEYLGEQYF
J: TRBJ2-3; V: TRBV6-5; D: TRBD2; size: -; DNA: TGTGCCGGCAGTCTCAGACTAGCGGCTAGCACAGATACGCAGTATTTT; CDR3: CAGSLRLAASTDTQYF
J: TRBJ2-3; V: TRBV6-4; D: TRBD2; size: -; DNA: TGTGCCAGCAGTACTAGCGGGAGGGGAGATACGCAGTATTTT; CDR3: CASSTSGRGDTQYF
J: TRBJ2-3; V: TRBV2; D: -; size: few; DNA: TGTGCCAGGACGGGAGGCACAGATACGCAGTATTTT; CDR3: CARTGGTDTQYF
J: TRBJ2-1; V: TRBV18; D: TRBD2; size: few; DNA: TGTGCCAGCTCTCTAGTAGCGGGAGGGCCAAATGAGCAGTTCTTC; CDR3: CASSLVAGGPNEQFF
J: TRBJ2-1; V: TRBV7-9; D: TRBD2; size: -; DNA: TGTGCCAGCAGCTTACGGACTAGCGGGAGCTCCTACAATGAGCAGTTCTTC; CDR3: CASSLRTSGSSYNEQFF
J: TRBJ1-2; V: TRBV10-3; D: TRBD1; size: once; DNA: TGTGCCATCACCGGACAGGAGAGTGCTGGCTACACCTTC; CDR3: CAITGQESAGYTF
J: TRBJ2-1; V: TRBV29-1; D: -; size: -; DNA: TGCAGCGTCAGACATCTGGCTGGTGAGCAGTTCTTC; CDR3: CSVRHLAGEQFF
J: TRBJ2-5; V: TRBV29-1; D: TRBD2; size: few; DNA: TGCAGCGTTGGGGGACTAGCGGTACAAGAGACCCAGTACTTC; CDR3: CSVGGLAVQETQYF
J: TRBJ1-1; V: TRBV29-1; D: -; size: few; DNA: TGCAGCGTTGGCGGGAAATGGGACACTGAAGCTTTCTTT; CDR3: CSVGGKWDTEAFF
J: TRBJ2-1; V: TRBV5-1; D: TRBD2; size: -; DNA: TGCGCCAGCAGCCGTAGGGGACTAGCGGGAGGGCACAATGAGCAGTTCTTC; CDR3: CASSRRGLAGGHNEQFF
J: TRBJ2-7; V: TRBV5-1; D: -; size: -; DNA: TGCGCCAGCAGCATTCTAGCATCCTACGAGCAGTACTTC; CDR3: CASSILASYEQYF
J: TRBJ2-3; V: TRBV5-1; D: TRBD2; size: -; DNA: TGCGCCAGCAGCTACGGGACTAGCGTTAGCACAGATACGCAGTATTTT; CDR3: CASSYGTSVSTDTQYF
J: TRBJ2-1; V: TRBV20-1; D: TRBD2; size: few; DNA: TGCAGTGCTAGAGTCCTAGCGGGGCTCTACAATGAGCAGTTCTTC; CDR3: CSARVLAGLYNEQFF
J: TRBJ2-5; V: TRBV20-1; D: -; size: -; DNA: TGCAGTGCTATTAAGGAGACCCAGTACTTC; CDR3: CSAIKETQYF
J: TRBJ2-5; V: TRBV5-1; D: -; size: few; DNA: TGCGCCAGCAGCTTGGGGAGAGGGGACTTCCAAGAGACCCAGTACTTC; CDR3: CASSLGRGDFQETQYF
J: TRBJ1-2; V: TRBV14; D: -; size: -; DNA: TGTGCCAGCAGCCCCTCCTTGCTAAAGGCAGGGACTAACTATGGCTACACCTTC; CDR3: CASSPSLLKAGTNYGYTF
J: TRBJ2-3; V: TRBV2; D: TRBD1; size: -; DNA: TGTGCCAGCAGGGGGACAGTACGTAGCACAGATACGCAGTATTTT; CDR3: CASRGTVRSTDTQYF
J: TRBJ2-1; V: TRBV15; D: -; size: -; DNA: TGTGCCACCAGCAGAGACGGGCGGGCTGAGCAGTTCTTC; CDR3: CATSRDGRAEQFF
J: TRBJ1-5; V: TRBV11-2; D: -; size: -; DNA: TGTGCCAGCAGCATAGGGAAGGGAGACCCGAATCAGCCCCAGCATTTT; CDR3: CASSIGKGDPNQPQHF
J: TRBJ2-1; V: TRBV20-1; D: TRBD2; size: -; DNA: TGCAGTGCTAGAGTGACTAGCGGGAGAGTGGAGCAGTTCTTC; CDR3: CSARVTSGRVEQFF
J: TRBJ2-6; V: TRBV12-3/TRBV12-4; D: TRBD1; size: -; DNA: TGTGCCAGCAGCCTCGACAGGGTTGCCAACGTCCTGACTTTC; CDR3: CASSLDRVANVLTF
J: TRBJ1-2; V: TRBV6-5; D: -; size: few; DNA: TGTGCCAGCAGTTACGCAAAGACAGGAACCTATGACTACACCTTC; CDR3: CASSYAKTGTYDYTF
J: TRBJ1-1; V: TRBV6-1; D: TRBD1; size: once; DNA: TGTGCCAGGATAGACAGGGGGCGGGTGGAGACTGAAGCTTTCTTT; CDR3: CARIDRGRVETEAFF
J: TRBJ2-7; V: TRBV12-5; D: TRBD1; size: -; DNA: TGTGCTAGTGGTTTACGGGACAGGGGCCACGAGCAGTACTTC; CDR3: CASGLRDRGHEQYF
J: TRBJ2-1; V: TRBV29-1; D: TRBD2; size: -; DNA: TGCAGCACCCGGGGGGGTCAGGCGGGAGTGGAGCAGTTCTTC; CDR3: CSTRGGQAGVEQFF
J: TRBJ1-1; V: TRBV29-1; D: -; size: -; DNA: TGCAGCGTTGAGGAATTACAGGGCTACACTGAAGCTTTCTTT; CDR3: CSVEELQGYTEAFF
J: TRBJ2-3; V: TRBV7-3; D: -; size: -; DNA: TGTGCCAGCAGGCGGACCCCAAGCACAGATACGCAGTATTTT; CDR3: CASRRTPSTDTQYF
J: TRBJ2-1; V: TRBV20-1; D: -; size: -; DNA: TGCAGTGCTAGATCCGGGAACCTTCGCAATGAGCAGTTCTTC; CDR3: CSARSGNLRNEQFF
J: TRBJ1-6; V: TRBV18; D: -; size: -; DNA: TGTGCCAGCTCACCATCTGGGATTAATTCACCCCTCCACTTT; CDR3: CASSPSGINSPLHF
J: TRBJ1-4; V: TRBV12-3/TRBV12-4; D: -; size: -; DNA: TGTGCCAGCAGGGGGGGGGGCCCGGCGACTAATGAAAAACTGTTTTTT; CDR3: CASRGGGPATNEKLFF
J: TRBJ2-6; V: TRBV12-5; D: -; size: -; DNA: TGTGCTAGTGGTTGGCTGGAGGCTGGGGCCAACGTCCTGACTTTC; CDR3: CASGWLEAGANVLTF
J: TRBJ1-2; V: TRBV12-3/TRBV12-4; D: -; size: once; DNA: TGTGCCAGCAGCCGAAGCCCGGGACTGTTCGTCTATGGCTACACCTTC; CDR3: CASSRSPGLFVYGYTF